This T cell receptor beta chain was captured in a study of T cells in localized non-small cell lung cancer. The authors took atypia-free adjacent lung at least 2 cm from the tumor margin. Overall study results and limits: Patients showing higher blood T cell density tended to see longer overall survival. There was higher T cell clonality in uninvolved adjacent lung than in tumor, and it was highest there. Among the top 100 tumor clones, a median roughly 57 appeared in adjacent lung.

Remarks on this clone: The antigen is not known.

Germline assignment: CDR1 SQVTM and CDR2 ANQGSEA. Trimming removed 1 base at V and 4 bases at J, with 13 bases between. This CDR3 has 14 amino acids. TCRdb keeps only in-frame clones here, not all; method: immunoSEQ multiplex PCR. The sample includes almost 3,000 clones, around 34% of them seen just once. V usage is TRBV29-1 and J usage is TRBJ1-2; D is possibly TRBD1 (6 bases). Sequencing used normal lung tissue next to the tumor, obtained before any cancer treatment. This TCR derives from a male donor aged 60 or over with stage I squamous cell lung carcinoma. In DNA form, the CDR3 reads TGCAGCGTTGAAGTCGCGGGGGCTGGCTATGGCTACACCTTC. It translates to CSVEVAGAGYGYTF.